One T cell receptor beta chain is described in this entry. The sample originates from a study of blood T cell repertoires in COVID-19. Background on the study: Sample material is recorded as cDNA or gDNA derived from T cells, B-cell-depleted T cells, or PBMCs.

The Seattle patients joined while their infection was active and were tracked longitudinally afterward. In the authors' workflow: Cell counts per sample came from amplifying reference gene primers. Method: immunoSEQ multiplex PCR; TCRdb's copy keeps in-frame clones and lacks some. V and J calls and clone size are given by that table; D and trimming were obtained from the DNA. The repertoire has 250,000 to 300,000 clones, about 87% of them found once; the top ten carry approximately 5.3%. The CDR3 contains 17 residues. CDR1 is MDHEN and CDR2 is SYDVKM in the germline V gene. V was clipped by 6 bases and J by 3 bases; unmatched bases: 16.

Sequenced: peripheral blood. The chain couples TRBV28 to TRBJ2-7; 8 bases fit TRBD2. The source is an older woman with COVID-19, enrolled during active disease. The CDR3 here is CASSRLGAGALRYEQYF. The CDR3 DNA follows: TGTGCCAGCAGCCGGCTTGGAGCGGGAGCGCTTCGCTACGAGCAGTACTTC.